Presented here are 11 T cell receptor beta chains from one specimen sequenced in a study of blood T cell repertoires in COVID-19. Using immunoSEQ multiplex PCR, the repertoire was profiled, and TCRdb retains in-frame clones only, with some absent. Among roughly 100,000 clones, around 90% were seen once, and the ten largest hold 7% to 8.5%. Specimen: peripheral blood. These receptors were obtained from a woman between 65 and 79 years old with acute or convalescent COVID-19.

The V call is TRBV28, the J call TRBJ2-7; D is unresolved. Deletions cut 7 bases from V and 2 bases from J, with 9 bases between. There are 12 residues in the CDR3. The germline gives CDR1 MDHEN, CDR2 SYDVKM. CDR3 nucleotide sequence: TGTGCCAGCACCCCTGACACCTACGAGCAGTACTTC. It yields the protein CASTPDTYEQYF.

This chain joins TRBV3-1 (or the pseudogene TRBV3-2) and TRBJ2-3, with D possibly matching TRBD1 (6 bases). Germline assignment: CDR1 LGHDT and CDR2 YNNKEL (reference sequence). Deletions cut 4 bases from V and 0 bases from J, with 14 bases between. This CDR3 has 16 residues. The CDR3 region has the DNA TGTGCCAGCAGCCTCACAGGGACCGCTAGCACAGATACGCAGTATTTT. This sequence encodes CASSLTGTASTDTQYF.

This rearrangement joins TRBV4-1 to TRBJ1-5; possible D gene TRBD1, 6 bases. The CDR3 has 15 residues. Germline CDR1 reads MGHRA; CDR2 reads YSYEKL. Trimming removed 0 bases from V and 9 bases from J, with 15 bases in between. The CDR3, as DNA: TGCGCCAGCAGCCAAGATGGGGGCTTCGGCGGGCCCCAGCATTTT. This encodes CASSQDGGFGGPQHF.

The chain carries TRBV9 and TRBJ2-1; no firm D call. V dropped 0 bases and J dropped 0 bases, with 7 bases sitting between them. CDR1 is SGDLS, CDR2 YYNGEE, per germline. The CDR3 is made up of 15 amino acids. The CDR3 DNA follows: TGTGCCAGCAGCGTAGCGGTTTACTCCTACAATGAGCAGTTCTTC. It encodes CASSVAVYSYNEQFF.

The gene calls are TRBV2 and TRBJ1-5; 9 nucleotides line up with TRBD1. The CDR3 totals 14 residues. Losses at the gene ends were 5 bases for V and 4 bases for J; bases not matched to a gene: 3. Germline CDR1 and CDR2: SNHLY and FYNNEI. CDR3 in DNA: TGTGCCAGCAGTTGGGACAGGGCGAATCAGCCCCAGCATTTT. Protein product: CASSWDRANQPQHF.

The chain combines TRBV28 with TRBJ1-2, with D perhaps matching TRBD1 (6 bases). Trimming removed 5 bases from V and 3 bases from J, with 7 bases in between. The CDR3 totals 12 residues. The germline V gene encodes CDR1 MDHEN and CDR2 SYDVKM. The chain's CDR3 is CASSGQYYGYTF. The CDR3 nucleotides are TGTGCCAGCAGTGGACAGTACTATGGCTACACCTTC.

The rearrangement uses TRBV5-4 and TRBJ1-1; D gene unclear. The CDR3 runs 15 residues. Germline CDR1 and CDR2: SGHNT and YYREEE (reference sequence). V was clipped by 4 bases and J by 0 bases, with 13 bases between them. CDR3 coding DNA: TGTGCCAGCAGCATCCCCGACAACATGAACACTGAAGCTTTCTTT. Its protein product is CASSIPDNMNTEAFF.

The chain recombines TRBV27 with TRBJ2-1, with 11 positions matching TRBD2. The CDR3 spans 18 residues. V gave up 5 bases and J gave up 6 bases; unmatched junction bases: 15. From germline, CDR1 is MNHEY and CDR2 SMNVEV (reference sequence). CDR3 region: CASSQRPHSGRAPNEQFF. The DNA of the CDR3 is TGTGCCAGCAGTCAACGCCCCCATAGCGGGAGGGCCCCCAATGAGCAGTTCTTC.

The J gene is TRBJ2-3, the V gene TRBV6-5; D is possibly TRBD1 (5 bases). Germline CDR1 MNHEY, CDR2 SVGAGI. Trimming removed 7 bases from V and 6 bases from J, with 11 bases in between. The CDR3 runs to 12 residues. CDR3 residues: CASTGSPDTQYF. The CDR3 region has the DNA TGTGCCAGCACAGGGTCCCCCGATACGCAGTATTTT.

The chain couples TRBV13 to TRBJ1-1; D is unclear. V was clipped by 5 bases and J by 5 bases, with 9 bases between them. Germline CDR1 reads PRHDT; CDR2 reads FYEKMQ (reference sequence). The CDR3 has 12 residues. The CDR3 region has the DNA TGTGCCAGCAGCCGTCCTTTAACTGAAGCTTTCTTT. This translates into CASSRPLTEAFF.

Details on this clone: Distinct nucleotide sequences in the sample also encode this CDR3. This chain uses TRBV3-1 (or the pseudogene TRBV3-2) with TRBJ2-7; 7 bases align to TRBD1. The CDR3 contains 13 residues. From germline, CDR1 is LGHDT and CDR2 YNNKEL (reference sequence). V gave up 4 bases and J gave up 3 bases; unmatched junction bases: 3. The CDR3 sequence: CASSLRQGYEQYF. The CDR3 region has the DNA TGTGCCAGCAGCCTCCGACAGGGCTACGAGCAGTACTTC.